This T cell receptor (beta chain) was identified during a study of T cell repertoires in cytomegalovirus infection. TCRdb processed the reads anew with MiXCR; each CDR3 protein has one entry. The table shows about 920,000 distinct CDR3 sequences, with more than 25% occurring only once. As for this clonotype: As yet, its antigen is unknown.

This receptor was obtained from a human donor in good health (CMV status not recorded). Some clones in this sample may be carry-over from other donors' samples. Sequencing used cultured CD8+ T cells from PBMCs, obtained from culture after CMV antigen stimulation.

CDR3 protein: CASSHRGRETQYF. The CDR3 nucleotides read TGTGCCAGCAGCCACAGGGGGCGGGAGACCCAGTACTTC. The V call is TRBV7-9, the J call TRBJ2-5; 9 bases are a match to TRBD1. With 5 bases clipped from V and 5 bases from J, the junction kept 3 bases outside the gene matches. The CDR3 runs to 13 residues. The germline CDR1 and CDR2 sequences are SEHNR and FQNEAQ (reference sequence).